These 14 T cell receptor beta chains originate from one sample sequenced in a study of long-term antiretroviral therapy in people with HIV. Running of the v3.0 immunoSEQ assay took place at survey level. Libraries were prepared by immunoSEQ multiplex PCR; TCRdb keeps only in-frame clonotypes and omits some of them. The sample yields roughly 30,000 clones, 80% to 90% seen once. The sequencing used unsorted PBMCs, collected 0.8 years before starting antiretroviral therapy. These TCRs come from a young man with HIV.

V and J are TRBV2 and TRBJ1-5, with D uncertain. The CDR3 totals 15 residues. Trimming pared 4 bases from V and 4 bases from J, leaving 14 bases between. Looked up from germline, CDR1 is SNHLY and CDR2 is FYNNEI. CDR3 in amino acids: CASSGVWAQNQPQHF. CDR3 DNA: TGTGCCAGCAGTGGAGTCTGGGCACAGAATCAGCCCCAGCATTTT.

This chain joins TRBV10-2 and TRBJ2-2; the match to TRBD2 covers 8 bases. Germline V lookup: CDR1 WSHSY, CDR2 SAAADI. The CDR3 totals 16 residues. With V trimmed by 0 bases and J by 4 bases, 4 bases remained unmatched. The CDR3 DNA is TGCGCCAGCAGTGAGTCCCCGGGAGGGGGCACCGGGGAGCTGTTTTTT. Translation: CASSESPGGGTGELFF.

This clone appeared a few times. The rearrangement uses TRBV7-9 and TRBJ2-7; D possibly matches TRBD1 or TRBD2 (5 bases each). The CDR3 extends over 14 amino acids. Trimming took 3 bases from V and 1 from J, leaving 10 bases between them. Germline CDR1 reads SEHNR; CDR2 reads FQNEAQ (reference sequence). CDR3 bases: TGTGCCAGCAGCTTTGGGACGGTTTCCTACGAGCAGTACTTC. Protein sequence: CASSFGTVSYEQYF.

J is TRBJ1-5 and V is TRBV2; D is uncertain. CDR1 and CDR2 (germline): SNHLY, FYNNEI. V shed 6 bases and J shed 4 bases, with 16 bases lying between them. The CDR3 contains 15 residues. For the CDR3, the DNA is TGTGCCAGCAGACTTCTCCCAGGATCTAATCAGCCCCAGCATTTT. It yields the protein CASRLLPGSNQPQHF.

The CDR3 nucleotides read TGTGCCGCGAGAGGGGGTAGCACTGAAGCTTTCTTT. It translates to CAARGGSTEAFF. J is TRBJ1-1 and V is TRBV28; maybe TRBD1 (6 bases). V lost 11 bases to trimming and J lost 4 bases, with 14 bases between them. CDR1 is MDHEN, CDR2 SYDVKM, per germline. The CDR3 consists of 12 residues.

CDR3: CASSLELFSKGAYEQYF. In nucleotides, the CDR3 is TGCGCCAGCAGCTTGGAGCTCTTTTCAAAGGGGGCCTACGAGCAGTACTTC. V usage is TRBV5-1 and J usage is TRBJ2-7; a weak D match, TRBD1 (6 bases). This CDR3 contains 17 residues. The germline V gene encodes CDR1 SGHRS and CDR2 YFSETQ. Between the trimmed V and J ends, which lost 0 bases and 2 bases, there was a span of 18 bases.

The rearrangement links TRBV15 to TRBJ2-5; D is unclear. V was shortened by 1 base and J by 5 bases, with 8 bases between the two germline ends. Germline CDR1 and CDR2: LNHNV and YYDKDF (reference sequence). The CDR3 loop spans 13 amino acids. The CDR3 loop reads CATSRVHGETQYF. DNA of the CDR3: TGTGCCACCAGCAGAGTACACGGGGAGACCCAGTACTTC. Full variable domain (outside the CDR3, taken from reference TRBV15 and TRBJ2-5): DAMVIQNPRYQVTQFGKPVTLSCSQTLNHNVMYWYQQKSSQAPKLLFHYYDKDFNNEADTPDNFQSRRPNTSFCFLDIRSPGLGDTAMYLCATSRVHGETQYFGPGTRLLVL.

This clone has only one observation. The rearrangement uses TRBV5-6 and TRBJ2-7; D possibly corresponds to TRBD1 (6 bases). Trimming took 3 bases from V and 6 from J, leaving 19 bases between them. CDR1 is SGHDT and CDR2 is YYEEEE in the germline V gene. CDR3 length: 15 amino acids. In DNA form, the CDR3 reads TGTGCCAGCAGCTGGGATGAGGGGGTGCTCGTCGAGCAGTACTTC. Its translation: CASSWDEGVLVEQYF.

The DNA of the CDR3 is TGTGCCAGCAGCTTAGAACAGGGATACACCGGGGAGCTGTTTTTT. Its translation: CASSLEQGYTGELFF. The J gene is TRBJ2-2, the V gene TRBV11-2, with D possibly being TRBD1 (6 bases). The CDR3 consists of 15 residues. In germline, CDR1 is SGHAT, CDR2 FQNNGV. Trimming stripped 0 bases from V and 3 bases from J, with 8 bases between. Looking up the rest from reference TRBV11-2 and TRBJ2-2 gives the full variable domain: EAGVAQSPRYKIIEKRQSVAFWCNPISGHATLYWYQQILGQGPKLLIQFQNNGVVDDSQLPKDRFSAERLKGVDSTLKIQPAKLEDSAVYLCASSLEQGYTGELFFGEGSRLTVL.

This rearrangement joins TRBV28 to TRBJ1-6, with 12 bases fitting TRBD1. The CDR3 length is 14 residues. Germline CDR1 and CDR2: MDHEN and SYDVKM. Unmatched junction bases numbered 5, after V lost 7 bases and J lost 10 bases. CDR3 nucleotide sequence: TGTGCCAGCACCCGGGACAGGGGGCTATCACCCCTCCACTTT. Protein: CASTRDRGLSPLHF.

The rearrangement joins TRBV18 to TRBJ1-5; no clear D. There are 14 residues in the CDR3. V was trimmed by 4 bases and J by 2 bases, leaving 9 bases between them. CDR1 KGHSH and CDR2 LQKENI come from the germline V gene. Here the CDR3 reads CASSRGQGNQPQHF. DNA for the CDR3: TGTGCCAGCTCACGAGGGCAGGGCAATCAGCCCCAGCATTTT.

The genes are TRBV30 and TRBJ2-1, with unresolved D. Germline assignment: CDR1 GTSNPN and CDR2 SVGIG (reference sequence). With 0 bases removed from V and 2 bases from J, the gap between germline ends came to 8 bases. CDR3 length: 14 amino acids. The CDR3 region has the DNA TGTGCCTGGAGTGTAGGCAGGCCCTACAATGAGCAGTTCTTC. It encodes CAWSVGRPYNEQFF.

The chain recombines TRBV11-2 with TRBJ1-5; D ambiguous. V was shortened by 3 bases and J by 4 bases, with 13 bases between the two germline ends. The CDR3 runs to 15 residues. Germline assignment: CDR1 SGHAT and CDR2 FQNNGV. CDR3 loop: CASSFSGLRNQPQHF. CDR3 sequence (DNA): TGTGCCAGCAGCTTTTCGGGCCTTCGAAATCAGCCCCAGCATTTT. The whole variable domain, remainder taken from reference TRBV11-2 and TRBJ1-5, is EAGVAQSPRYKIIEKRQSVAFWCNPISGHATLYWYQQILGQGPKLLIQFQNNGVVDDSQLPKDRFSAERLKGVDSTLKIQPAKLEDSAVYLCASSFSGLRNQPQHFGDGTRLSIL.

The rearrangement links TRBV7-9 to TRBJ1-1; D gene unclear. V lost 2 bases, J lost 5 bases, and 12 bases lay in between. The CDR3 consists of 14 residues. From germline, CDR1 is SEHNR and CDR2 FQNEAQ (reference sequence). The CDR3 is CASSLNWKGTEAFF. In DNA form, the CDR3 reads TGTGCCAGCAGCTTAAATTGGAAGGGAACTGAAGCTTTCTTT.